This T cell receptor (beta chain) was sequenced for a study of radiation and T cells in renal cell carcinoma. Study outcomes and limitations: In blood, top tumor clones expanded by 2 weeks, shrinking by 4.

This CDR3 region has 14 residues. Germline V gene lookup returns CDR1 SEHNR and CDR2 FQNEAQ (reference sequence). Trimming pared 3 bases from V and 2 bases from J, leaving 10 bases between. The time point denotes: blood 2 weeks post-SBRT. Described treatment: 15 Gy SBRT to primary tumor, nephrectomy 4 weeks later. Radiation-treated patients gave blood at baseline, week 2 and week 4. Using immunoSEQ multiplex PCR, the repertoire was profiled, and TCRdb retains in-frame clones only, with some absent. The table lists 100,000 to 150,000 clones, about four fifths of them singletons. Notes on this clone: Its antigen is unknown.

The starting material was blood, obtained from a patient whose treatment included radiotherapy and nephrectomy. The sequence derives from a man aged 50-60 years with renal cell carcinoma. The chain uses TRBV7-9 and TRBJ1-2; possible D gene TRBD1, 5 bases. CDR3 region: CASSFPDRNYGYTF. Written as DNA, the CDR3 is TGTGCCAGCAGCTTCCCCGACAGAAACTATGGCTACACCTTC. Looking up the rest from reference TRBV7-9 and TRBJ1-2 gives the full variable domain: DTGVSQNPRHKITKRGQNVTFRCDPISEHNRLYWYRQTLGQGPEFLTYFQNEAQLEKSRLLSDRFSAERPKGSFSTLEIQRTEQGDSAMYLCASSFPDRNYGYTFGSGTRLTVV.